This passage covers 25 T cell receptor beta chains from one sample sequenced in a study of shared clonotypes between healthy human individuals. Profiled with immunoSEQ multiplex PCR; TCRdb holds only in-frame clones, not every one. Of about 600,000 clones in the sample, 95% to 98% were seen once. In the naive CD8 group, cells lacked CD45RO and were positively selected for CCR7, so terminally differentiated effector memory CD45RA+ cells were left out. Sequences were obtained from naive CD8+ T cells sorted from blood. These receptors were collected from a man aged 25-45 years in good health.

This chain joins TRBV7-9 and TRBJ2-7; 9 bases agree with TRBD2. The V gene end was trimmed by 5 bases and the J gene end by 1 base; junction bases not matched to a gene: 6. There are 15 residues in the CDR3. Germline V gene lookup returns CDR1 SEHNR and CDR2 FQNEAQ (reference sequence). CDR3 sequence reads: CASSAQREASYEQYF. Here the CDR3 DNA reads TGTGCCAGCAGCGCGCAGCGGGAGGCTTCCTACGAGCAGTACTTC.

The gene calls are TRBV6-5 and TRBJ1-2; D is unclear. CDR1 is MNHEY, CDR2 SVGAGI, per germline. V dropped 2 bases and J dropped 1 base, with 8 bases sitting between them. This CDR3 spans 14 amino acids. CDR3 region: CASSYGSDNYGYTF. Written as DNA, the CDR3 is TGTGCCAGCAGTTACGGGAGCGATAACTATGGCTACACCTTC.

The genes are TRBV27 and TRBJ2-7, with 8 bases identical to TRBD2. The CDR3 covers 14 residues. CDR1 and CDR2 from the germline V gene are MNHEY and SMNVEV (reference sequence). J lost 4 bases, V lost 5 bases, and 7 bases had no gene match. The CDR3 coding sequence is TGTGCCAGCAGTCCTACGGGAGGGGGGTACGAGCAGTACTTC. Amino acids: CASSPTGGGYEQYF.

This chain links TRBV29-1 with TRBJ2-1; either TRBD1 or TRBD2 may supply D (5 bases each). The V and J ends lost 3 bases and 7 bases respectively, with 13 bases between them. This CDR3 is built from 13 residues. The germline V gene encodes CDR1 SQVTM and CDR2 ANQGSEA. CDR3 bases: TGCAGCGTTGATGGGGGTCCTGGTAATGAGCAGTTCTTC. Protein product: CSVDGGPGNEQFF.

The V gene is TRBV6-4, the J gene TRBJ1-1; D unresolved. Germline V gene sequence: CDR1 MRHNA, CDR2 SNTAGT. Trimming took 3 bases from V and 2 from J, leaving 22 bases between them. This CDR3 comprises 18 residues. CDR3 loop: CASSDSPGKISSNTEAFF. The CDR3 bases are TGTGCCAGCAGTGATTCTCCCGGGAAAATATCCAGCAACACTGAAGCTTTCTTT.

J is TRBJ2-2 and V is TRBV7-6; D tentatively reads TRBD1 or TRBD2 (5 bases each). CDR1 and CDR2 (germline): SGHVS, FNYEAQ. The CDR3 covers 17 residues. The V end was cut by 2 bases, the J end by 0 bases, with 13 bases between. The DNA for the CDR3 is TGTGCCAGCAGCTTACCGGAGGACACCACGAACACCGGGGAGCTGTTTTTT. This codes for CASSLPEDTTNTGELFF.

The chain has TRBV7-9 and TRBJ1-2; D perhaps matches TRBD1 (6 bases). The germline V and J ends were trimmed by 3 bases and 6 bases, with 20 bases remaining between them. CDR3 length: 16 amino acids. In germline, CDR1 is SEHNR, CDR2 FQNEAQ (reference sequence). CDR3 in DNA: TGTGCCAGCAGCTTTTCGGCACTAACAGGGAAGAATGGCTACACCTTC. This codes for CASSFSALTGKNGYTF.

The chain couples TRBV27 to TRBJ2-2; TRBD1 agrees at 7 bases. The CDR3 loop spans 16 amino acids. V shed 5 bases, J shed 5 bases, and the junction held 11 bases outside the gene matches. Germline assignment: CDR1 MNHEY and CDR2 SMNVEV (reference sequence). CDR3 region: CASSQSRDSITGELFF. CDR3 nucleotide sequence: TGTGCCAGCAGTCAATCCCGGGACAGTATTACCGGGGAGCTGTTTTTT.

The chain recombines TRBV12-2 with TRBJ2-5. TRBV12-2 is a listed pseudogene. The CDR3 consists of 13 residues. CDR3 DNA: TGTGCAAGTCGCTTAGTCAGTCGGGAGACCCAGTACTTC. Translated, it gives CASRLVSRETQYF.

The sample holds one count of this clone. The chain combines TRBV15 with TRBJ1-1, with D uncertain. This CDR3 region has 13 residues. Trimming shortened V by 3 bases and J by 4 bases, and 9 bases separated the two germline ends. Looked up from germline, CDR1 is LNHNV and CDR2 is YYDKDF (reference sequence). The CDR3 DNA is TGTGCCACCAGCAGGGCGGAAAGCACTGAAGCTTTCTTT. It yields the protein CATSRAESTEAFF.

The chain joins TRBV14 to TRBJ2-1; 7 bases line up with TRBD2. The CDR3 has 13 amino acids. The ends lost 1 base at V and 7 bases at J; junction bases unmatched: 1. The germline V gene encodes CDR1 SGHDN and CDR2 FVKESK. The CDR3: CASSQGGGNEQFF. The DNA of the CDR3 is TGTGCCAGCAGCCAAGGGGGGGGTAATGAGCAGTTCTTC.

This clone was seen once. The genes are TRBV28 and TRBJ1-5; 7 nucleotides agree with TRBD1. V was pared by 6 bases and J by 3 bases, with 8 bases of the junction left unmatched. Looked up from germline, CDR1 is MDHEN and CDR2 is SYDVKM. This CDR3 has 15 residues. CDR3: CASSRPGQLNQPQHF. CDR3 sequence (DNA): TGTGCCAGCAGCCGGCCGGGACAGCTCAATCAGCCCCAGCATTTT.

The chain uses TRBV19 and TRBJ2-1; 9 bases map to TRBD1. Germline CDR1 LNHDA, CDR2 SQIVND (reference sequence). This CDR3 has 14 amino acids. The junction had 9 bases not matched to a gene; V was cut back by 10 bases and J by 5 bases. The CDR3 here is CATTPGQGNNEQFF. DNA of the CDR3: TGTGCCACCACACCGGGACAGGGAAACAATGAGCAGTTCTTC.

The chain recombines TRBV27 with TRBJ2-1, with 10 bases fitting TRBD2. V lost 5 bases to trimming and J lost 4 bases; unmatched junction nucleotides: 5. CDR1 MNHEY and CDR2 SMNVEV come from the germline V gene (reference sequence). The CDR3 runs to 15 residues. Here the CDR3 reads CASSGLADLYNEQFF. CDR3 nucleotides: TGTGCCAGCAGTGGACTAGCGGACCTTTACAATGAGCAGTTCTTC.

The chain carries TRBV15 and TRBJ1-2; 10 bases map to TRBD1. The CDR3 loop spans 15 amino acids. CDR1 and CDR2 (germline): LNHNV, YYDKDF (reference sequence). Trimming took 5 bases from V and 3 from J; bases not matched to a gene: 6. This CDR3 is CATSLGTGEDYGYTF. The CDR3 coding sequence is TGTGCCACCAGCTTGGGGACAGGGGAGGACTATGGCTACACCTTC.

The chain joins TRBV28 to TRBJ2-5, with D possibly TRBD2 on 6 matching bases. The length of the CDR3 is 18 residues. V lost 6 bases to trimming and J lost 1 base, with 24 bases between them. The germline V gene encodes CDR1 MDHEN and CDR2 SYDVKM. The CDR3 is CASSGDLGRTAVQETQYF. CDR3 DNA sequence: TGTGCCAGCAGCGGGGACTTAGGGCGGACCGCCGTCCAAGAGACCCAGTACTTC.

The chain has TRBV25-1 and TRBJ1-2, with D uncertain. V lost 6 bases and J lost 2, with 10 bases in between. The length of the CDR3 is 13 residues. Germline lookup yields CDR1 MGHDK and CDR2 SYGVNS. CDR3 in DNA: TGTGCCAGCAGAGACGTCTCCAACTATGGCTACACCTTC. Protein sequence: CASRDVSNYGYTF.

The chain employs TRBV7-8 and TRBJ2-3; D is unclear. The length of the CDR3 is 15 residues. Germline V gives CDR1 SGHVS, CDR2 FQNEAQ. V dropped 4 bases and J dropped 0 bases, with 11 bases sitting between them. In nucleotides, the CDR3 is TGTGCCAGCAGCTCCGGATTCTCTAGCACAGATACGCAGTATTTT. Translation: CASSSGFSSTDTQYF. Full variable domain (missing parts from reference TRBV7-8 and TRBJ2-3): GAGVSQSPRYKVAKRGQDVALRCDPISGHVSLFWYQQALGQGPEFLTYFQNEAQLDKSGLPSDRFFAERPEGSVSTLKIQRTQQEDSAVYLCASSSGFSSTDTQYFGPGTRLTVL.

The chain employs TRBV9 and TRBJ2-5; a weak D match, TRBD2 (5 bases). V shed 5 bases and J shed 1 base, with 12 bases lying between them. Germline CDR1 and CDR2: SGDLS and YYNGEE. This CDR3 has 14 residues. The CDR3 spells CASSGAEAQETQYF. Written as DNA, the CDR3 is TGTGCCAGCAGTGGAGCGGAAGCCCAAGAGACCCAGTACTTC. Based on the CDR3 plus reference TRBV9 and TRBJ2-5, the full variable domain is DSGVTQTPKHLITATGQRVTLRCSPRSGDLSVYWYQQSLDQGLQFLIQYYNGEERAKGNILERFSAQQFPDLHSELNLSSLELGDSALYFCASSGAEAQETQYFGPGTRLLVL.

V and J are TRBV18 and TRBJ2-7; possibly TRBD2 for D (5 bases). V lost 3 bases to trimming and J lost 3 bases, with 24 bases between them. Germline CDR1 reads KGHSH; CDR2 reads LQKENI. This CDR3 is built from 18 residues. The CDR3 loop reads CASSPRGRGALPNYEQYF. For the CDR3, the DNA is TGTGCCAGCTCACCCCGTGGTCGGGGAGCCCTTCCCAACTACGAGCAGTACTTC.

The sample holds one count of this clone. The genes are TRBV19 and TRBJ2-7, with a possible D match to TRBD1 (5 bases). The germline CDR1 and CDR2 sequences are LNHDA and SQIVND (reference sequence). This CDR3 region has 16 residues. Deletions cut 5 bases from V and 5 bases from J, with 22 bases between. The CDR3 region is CASSLMHGRVFHEQYF. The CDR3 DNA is TGTGCCAGTAGTTTAATGCATGGCAGGGTCTTCCACGAGCAGTACTTC.

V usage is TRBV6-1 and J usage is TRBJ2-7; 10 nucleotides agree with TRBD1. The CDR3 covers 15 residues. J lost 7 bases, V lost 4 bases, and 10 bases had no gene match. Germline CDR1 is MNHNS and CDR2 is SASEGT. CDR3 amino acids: CASSGEGQGLREQYF. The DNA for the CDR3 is TGTGCCAGCAGTGGTGAGGGACAGGGGTTAAGGGAGCAGTACTTC.

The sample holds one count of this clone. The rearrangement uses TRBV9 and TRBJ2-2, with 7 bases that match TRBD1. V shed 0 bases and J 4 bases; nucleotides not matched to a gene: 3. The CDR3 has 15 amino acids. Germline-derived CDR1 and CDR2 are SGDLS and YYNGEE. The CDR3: CASSVGWDSTGELFF. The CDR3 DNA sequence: TGTGCCAGCAGCGTAGGATGGGACAGCACCGGGGAGCTGTTTTTT. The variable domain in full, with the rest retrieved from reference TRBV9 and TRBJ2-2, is DSGVTQTPKHLITATGQRVTLRCSPRSGDLSVYWYQQSLDQGLQFLIQYYNGEERAKGNILERFSAQQFPDLHSELNLSSLELGDSALYFCASSVGWDSTGELFFGEGSRLTVL.

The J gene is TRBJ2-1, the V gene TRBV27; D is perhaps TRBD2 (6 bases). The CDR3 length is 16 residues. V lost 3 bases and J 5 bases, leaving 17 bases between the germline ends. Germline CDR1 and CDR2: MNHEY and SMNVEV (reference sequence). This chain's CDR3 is CASSFWGEPRDNEQFF. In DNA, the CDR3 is TGTGCCAGCAGTTTTTGGGGGGAACCCCGGGACAATGAGCAGTTCTTC.

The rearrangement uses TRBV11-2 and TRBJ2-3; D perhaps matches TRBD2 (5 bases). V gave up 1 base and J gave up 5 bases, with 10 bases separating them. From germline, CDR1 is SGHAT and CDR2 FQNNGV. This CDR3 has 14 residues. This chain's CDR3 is CASSLGRGLDTQYF. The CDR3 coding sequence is TGTGCCAGCAGCTTAGGACGGGGATTAGATACGCAGTATTTT.